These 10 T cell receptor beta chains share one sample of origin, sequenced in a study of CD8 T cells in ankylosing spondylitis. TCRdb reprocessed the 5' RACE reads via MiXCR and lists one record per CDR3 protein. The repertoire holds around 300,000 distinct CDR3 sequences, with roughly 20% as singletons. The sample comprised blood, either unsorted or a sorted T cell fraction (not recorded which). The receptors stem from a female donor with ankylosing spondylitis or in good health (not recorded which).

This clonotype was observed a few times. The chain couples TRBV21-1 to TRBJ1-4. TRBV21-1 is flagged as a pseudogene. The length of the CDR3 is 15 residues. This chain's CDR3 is CASSKYQNANEKLFF. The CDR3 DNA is TGTGCCAGCAGCAAATATCAGAACGCTAATGAAAAACTGTTTTTT.

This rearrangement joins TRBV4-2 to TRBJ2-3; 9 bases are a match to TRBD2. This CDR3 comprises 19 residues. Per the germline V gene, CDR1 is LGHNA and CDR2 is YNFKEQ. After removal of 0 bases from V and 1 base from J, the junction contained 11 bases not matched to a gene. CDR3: CASSQDRNRRTSGTDTQYF. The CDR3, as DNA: TGTGCCAGCAGCCAAGATCGAAACCGTAGGACTAGCGGCACAGATACGCAGTATTTT.

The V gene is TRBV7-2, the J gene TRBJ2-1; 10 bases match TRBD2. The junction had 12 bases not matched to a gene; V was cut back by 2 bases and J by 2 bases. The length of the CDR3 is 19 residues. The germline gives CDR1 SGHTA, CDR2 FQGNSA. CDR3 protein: CASSLSGLAGLATYNEQFF. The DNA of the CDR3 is TGTGCCAGCAGCTTAAGCGGCTTGGCGGGACTAGCGACCTACAATGAGCAGTTCTTC.

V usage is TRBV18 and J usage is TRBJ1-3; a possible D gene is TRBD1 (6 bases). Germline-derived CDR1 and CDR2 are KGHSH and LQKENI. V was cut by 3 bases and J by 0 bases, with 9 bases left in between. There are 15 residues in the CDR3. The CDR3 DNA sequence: TGTGCCAGCTCACCCGACAGGAACTCTGGAAACACCATATATTTT. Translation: CASSPDRNSGNTIYF.

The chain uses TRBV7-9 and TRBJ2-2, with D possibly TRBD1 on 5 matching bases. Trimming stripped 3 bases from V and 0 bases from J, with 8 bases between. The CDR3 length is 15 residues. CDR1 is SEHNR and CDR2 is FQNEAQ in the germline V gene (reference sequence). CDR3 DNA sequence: TGTGCCAGCAGCTTGGGGCAGCCGAACACCGGGGAGCTGTTTTTT. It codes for CASSLGQPNTGELFF.

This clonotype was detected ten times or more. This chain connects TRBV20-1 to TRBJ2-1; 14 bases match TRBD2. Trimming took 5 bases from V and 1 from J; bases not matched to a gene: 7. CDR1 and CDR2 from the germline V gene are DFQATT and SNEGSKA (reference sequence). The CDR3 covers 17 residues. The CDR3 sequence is CSACRGLAGASYNEQFF. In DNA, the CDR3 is TGCAGTGCTTGCCGGGGACTAGCGGGAGCGTCCTACAATGAGCAGTTCTTC.

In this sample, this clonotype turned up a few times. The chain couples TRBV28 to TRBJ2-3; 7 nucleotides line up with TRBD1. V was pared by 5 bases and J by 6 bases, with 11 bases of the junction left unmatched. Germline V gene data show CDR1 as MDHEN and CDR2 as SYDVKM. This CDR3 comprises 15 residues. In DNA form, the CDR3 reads TGTGCCAGCAGTCCCTACAGGGGTTTAGGGGATACGCAGTATTTT. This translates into CASSPYRGLGDTQYF.

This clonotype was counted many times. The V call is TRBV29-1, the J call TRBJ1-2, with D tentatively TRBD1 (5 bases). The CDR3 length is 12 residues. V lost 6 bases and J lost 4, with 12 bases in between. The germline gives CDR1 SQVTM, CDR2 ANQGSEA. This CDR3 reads CSVDSGTYGYTF. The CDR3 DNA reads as TGCAGCGTAGACTCCGGGACCTATGGCTACACCTTC.

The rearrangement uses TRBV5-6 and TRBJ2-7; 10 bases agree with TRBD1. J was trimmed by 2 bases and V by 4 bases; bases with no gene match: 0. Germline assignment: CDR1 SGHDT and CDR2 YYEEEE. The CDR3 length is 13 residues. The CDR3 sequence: CASSGQGAYEQYF. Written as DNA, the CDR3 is TGTGCCAGCAGCGGACAGGGGGCCTACGAGCAGTACTTC.

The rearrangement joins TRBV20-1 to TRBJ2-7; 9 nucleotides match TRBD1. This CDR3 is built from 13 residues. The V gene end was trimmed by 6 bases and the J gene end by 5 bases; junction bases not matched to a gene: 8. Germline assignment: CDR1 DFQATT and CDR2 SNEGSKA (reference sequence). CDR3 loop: CSALGGTGNEQYF. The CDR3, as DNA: TGCAGTGCCCTAGGGGGGACAGGGAACGAGCAGTACTTC.